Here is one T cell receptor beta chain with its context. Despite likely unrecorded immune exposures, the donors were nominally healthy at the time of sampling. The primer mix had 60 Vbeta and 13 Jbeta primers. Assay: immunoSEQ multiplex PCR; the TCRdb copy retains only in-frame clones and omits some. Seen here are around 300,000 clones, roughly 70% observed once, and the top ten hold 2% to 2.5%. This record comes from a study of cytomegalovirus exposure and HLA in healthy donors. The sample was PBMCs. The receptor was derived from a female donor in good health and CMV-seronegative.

CDR3 amino acids: CASSVTENQPQHF. CDR3 coding DNA: TGTGCCAGCAGCGTAACAGAAAATCAGCCCCAGCATTTT. The rearrangement joins TRBV28 to TRBJ1-5; D unresolved. Germline CDR1 is MDHEN and CDR2 is SYDVKM. The CDR3 has 13 amino acids. V was shortened by 6 bases and J by 4 bases, with 10 bases between the two germline ends.